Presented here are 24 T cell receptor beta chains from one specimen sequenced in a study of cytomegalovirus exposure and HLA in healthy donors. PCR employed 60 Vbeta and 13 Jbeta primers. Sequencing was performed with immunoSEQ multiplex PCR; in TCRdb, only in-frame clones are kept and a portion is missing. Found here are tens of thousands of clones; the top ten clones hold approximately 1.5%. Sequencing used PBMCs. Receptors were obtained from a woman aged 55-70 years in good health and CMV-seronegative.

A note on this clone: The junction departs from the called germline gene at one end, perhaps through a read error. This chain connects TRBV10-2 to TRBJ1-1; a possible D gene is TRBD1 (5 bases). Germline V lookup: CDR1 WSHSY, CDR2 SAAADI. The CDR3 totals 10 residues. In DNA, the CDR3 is TGCGCCACCAGGGACGGGGAAGTTTTCTTT. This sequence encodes CATRDGEVFF.

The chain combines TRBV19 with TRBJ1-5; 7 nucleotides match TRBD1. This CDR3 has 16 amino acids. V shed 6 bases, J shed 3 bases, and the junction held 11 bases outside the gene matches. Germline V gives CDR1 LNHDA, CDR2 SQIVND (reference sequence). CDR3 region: CASSPGSGGPNQPQHF. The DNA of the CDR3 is TGTGCCAGTAGCCCGGGTTCAGGGGGACCCAATCAGCCCCAGCATTTT. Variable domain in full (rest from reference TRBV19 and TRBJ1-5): DGGITQSPKYLFRKEGQNVTLSCEQNLNHDAMYWYRQDPGQGLRLIYYSQIVNDFQKGDIAEGYSVSREKKESFPLTVTSAQKNPTAFYLCASSPGSGGPNQPQHFGDGTRLSIL.

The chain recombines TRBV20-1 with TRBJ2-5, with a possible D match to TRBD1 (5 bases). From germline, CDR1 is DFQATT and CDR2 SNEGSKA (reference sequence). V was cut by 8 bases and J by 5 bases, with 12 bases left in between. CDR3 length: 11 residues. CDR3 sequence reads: CSLQGRETQYF. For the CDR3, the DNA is TGCAGTTTGCAGGGTAGGGAGACCCAGTACTTC.

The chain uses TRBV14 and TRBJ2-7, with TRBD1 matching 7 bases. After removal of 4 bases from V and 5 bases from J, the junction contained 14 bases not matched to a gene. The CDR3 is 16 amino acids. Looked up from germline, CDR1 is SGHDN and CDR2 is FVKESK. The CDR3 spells CASSPYLIGGADEQYF. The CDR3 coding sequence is TGTGCCAGCAGCCCCTACCTAATAGGGGGCGCGGACGAGCAGTACTTC.

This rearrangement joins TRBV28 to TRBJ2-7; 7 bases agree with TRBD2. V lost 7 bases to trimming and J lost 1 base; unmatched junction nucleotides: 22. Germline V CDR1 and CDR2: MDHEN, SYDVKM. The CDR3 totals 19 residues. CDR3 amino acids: CASTSTFWTEGGISYEQYF. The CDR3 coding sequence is TGTGCCAGCACCTCCACCTTCTGGACCGAGGGAGGGATATCCTACGAGCAGTACTTC.

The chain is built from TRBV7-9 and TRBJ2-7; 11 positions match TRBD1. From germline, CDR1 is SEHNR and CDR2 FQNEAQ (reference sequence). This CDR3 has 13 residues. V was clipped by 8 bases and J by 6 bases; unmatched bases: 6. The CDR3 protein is CASSGTGGSEQYF. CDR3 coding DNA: TGTGCCAGCTCCGGGACAGGGGGTAGCGAGCAGTACTTC.

The CDR3 sequence: CASSGGIGETQYF. As DNA, the CDR3 is TGTGCCAGCAGCGGGGGTATAGGGGAGACCCAGTACTTC. The chain joins TRBV28 to TRBJ2-5; D perhaps matches TRBD2 (6 bases). The CDR3 length is 13 residues. The V and J ends lost 6 bases and 5 bases respectively, with 13 bases between them. From germline, CDR1 is MDHEN and CDR2 SYDVKM.

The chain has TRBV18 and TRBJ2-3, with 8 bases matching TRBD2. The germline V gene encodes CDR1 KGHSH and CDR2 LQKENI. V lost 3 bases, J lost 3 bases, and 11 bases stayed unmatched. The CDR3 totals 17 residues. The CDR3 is CASSPQEAGVNTDTQYF. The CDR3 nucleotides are TGTGCCAGCTCACCCCAGGAAGCGGGAGTTAATACAGATACGCAGTATTTT.

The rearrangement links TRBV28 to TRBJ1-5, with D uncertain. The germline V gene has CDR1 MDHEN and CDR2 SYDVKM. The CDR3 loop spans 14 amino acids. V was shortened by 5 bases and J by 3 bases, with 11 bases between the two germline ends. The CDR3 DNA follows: TGTGCCAGCAGTGGAGGAACGAACAATCAGCCCCAGCATTTT. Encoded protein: CASSGGTNNQPQHF.

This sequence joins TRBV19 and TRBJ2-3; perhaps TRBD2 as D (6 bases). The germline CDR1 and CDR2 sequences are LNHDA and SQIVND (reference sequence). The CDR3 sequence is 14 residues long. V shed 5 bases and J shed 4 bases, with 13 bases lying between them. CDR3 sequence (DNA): TGTGCCAGTAGTTCCCCCCGACTAGCAGATACGCAGTATTTT. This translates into CASSSPRLADTQYF. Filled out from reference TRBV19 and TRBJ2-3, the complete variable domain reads DGGITQSPKYLFRKEGQNVTLSCEQNLNHDAMYWYRQDPGQGLRLIYYSQIVNDFQKGDIAEGYSVSREKKESFPLTVTSAQKNPTAFYLCASSSPRLADTQYFGPGTRLTVL.

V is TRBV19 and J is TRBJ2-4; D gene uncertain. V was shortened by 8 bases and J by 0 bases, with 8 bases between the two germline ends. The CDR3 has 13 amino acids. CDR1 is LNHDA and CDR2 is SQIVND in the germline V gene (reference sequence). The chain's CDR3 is CASREVAKNIQYF. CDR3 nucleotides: TGTGCCAGTCGCGAGGTAGCCAAAAACATTCAGTACTTC. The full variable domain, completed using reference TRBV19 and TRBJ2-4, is DGGITQSPKYLFRKEGQNVTLSCEQNLNHDAMYWYRQDPGQGLRLIYYSQIVNDFQKGDIAEGYSVSREKKESFPLTVTSAQKNPTAFYLCASREVAKNIQYFGAGTRLSVL.

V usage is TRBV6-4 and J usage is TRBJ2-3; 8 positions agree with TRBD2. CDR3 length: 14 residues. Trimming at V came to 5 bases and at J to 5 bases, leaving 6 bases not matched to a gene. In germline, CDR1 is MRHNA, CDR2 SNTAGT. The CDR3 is CASSLRLAGDTQYF. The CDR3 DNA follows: TGTGCCAGCAGTTTGCGTCTAGCGGGAGATACGCAGTATTTT.

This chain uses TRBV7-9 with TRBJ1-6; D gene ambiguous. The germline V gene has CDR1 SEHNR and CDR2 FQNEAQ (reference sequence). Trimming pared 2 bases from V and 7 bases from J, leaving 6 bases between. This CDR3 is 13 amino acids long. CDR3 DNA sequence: TGTGCCAGCAGCTTAACGGGGAATTCACCCCTCCACTTT. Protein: CASSLTGNSPLHF. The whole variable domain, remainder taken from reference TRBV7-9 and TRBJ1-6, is DTGVSQNPRHKITKRGQNVTFRCDPISEHNRLYWYRQTLGQGPEFLTYFQNEAQLEKSRLLSDRFSAERPKGSFSTLEIQRTEQGDSAMYLCASSLTGNSPLHFGNGTRLTVT.

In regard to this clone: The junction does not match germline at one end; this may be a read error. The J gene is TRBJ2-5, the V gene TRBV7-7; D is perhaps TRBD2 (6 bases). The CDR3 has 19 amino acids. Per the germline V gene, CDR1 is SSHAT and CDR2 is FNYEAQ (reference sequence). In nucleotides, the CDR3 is TGTGCTAGCAGCCAAAGCCCTTACTCCGGGGTAGCGGAACAAGAGACCCAGTACTTC. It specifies CASSQSPYSGVAEQETQYF.

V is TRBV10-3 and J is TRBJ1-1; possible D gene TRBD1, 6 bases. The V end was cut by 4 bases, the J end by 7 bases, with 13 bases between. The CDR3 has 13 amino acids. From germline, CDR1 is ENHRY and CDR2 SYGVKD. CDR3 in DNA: TGTGCCATCAGTGGGAACAGGGCCCGTGAAGCTTTCTTT. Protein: CAISGNRAREAFF.

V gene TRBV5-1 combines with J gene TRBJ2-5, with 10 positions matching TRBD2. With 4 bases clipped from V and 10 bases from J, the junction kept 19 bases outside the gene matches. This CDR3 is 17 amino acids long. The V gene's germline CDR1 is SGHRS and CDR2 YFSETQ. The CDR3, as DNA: TGCGCCAGCAGCCCCGCAAGGGGGTCTAGCGGGAGCAGGGGCCAGTACTTC. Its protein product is CASSPARGSSGSRGQYF. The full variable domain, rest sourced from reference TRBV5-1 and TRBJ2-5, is KAGVTQTPRYLIKTRGQQVTLSCSPISGHRSVSWYQQTPGQGLQFLFEYFSETQRNKGNFPGRFSGRQFSNSRSEMNVSTLELGDSALYLCASSPARGSSGSRGQYFGPGTRLLVL.

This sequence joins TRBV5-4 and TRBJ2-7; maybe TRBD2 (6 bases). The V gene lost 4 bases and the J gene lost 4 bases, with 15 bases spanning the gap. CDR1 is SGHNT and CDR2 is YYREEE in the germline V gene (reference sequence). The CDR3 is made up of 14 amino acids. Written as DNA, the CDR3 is TGTGCCAGCAGCCAACCGGGAGTTCGGTACGAGCAGTACTTC. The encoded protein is CASSQPGVRYEQYF.

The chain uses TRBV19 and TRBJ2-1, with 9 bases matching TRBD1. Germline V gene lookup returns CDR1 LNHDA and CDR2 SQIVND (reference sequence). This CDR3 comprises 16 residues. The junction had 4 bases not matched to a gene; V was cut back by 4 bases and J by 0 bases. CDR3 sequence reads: CASSNTGGASYNEQFF. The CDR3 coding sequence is TGTGCCAGTAGTAATACAGGGGGCGCCTCCTACAATGAGCAGTTCTTC.

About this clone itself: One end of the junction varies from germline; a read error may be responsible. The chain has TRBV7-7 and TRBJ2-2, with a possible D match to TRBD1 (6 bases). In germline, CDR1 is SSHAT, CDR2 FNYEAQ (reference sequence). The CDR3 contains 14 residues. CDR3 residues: CASSPHRDTGELFF. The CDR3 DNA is TGTGCTAGCAGCCCCCACAGGGACACCGGGGAGCTGTTTTTT.

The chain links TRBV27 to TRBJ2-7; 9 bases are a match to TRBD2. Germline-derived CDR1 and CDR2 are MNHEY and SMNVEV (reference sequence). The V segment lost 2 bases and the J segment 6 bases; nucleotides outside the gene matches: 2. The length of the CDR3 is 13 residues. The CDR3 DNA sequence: TGTGCCAGCAGTTTAGGCGGGAGGGCCGAGCAGTACTTC. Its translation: CASSLGGRAEQYF.

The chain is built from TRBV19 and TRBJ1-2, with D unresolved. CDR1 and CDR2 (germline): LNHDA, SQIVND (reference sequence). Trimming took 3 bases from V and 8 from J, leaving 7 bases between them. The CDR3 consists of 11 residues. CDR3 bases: TGTGCCAGTAGTATGGAGAGGGGCTACACCTTC. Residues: CASSMERGYTF.

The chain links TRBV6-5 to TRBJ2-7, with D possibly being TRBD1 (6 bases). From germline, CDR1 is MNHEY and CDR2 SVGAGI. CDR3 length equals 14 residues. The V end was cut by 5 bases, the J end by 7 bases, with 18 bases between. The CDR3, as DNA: TGTGCCAGCAGTCAGGGTGGGGGCACGGGGGAGCAGTACTTC. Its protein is CASSQGGGTGEQYF.

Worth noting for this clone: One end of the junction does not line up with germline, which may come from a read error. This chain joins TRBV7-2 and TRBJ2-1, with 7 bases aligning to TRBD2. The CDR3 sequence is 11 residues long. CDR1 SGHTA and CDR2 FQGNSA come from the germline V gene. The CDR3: CASSFGLDPVF. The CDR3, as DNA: TGTGCCAGCAGCTTCGGACTAGATCCGGTCTTC.

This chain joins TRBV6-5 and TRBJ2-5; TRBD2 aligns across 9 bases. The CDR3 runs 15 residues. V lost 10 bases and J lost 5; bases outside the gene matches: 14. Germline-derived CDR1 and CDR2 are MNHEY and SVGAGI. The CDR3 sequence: CATSRGLASVETQYF. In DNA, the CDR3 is TGTGCCACCTCCCGGGGACTAGCTTCGGTGGAGACCCAGTACTTC.